The rows below give T cell receptor beta chains drawn from one sample of a study of T cell responses to AZD1222 COVID-19 vaccine. Only in-frame clones appear in the TCRdb table, and some are missing; sequencing was by immunoSEQ multiplex PCR. The table shows approximately 56,000 clones, with 70% to 90% occurring only once. The specimen was peripheral blood, collected on day 0 of AZD1222 vaccination. These receptors were collected from an adult in good health. Both conserved end residues are part of each CDR3. The order of the fields is D gene, J gene, V gene, clone size, CDR3 protein, CDR3 DNA. D genes are given only for firm matches. Size tells how often a clone was seen (once, few, many) or the class of an expanded clone, and some rows leave it out.

TRBD1	TRBJ1-2	TRBV10-2	.	CASSAQGTYGYTF	TGCGCCAGCAGTGCACAGGGGACCTATGGCTACACCTTC
.	TRBJ2-7	TRBV6-5	.	CASSSSDGLISEQYF	TGTGCCAGCAGTTCGTCGGACGGACTGATCTCCGAGCAGTACTTC
.	TRBJ1-5	TRBV20-1	once	CSASPLSNQPQHF	TGCAGTGCTAGTCCCCTTAGCAATCAGCCCCAGCATTTT
.	TRBJ2-7	TRBV18	.	CASSLDYEQYF	TGTGCCAGCTCACTGGACTACGAGCAGTACTTC
.	TRBJ1-5	TRBV6-5	.	CASSSKGYPSNQPQHF	TGTGCCAGCAGTTCCAAGGGGTATCCGAGCAATCAGCCCCAGCATTTT
.	TRBJ2-5	TRBV10-3	.	CAISGQRETQYF	TGTGCCATCAGTGGACAGCGGGAGACCCAGTACTTC
.	TRBJ1-1	TRBV2	.	CASSRTGRGLGTEAFF	TGTGCCAGCAGCCGAACAGGGCGGGGGCTGGGCACTGAAGCTTTCTTT
TRBD1	TRBJ2-1	TRBV19	.	CASSPWDRARGEQFF	TGTGCCAGTAGTCCCTGGGACAGGGCGCGCGGTGAGCAGTTCTTC
TRBD1	TRBJ1-6	TRBV27	.	CASSSTGGGVSPLHF	TGTGCCAGCAGTTCGACAGGGGGCGGCGTTTCACCCCTCCACTTT
.	TRBJ1-4	TRBV19	.	CASSMWSQSNEKLFF	TGTGCCAGTAGTATGTGGTCACAGTCTAATGAAAAACTGTTTTTT
.	TRBJ1-6	TRBV7-2	.	CASSLVRGPNSPLHF	TGTGCCAGCAGCTTAGTAAGGGGACCTAATTCACCCCTCCACTTT
.	TRBJ2-7	TRBV2	.	CASSVYSHYEQYF	TGTGCCAGCAGTGTCTACAGCCACTACGAGCAGTACTTC
TRBD1	TRBJ1-5	TRBV19	.	CASSRGTGGRLNQPQHF	TGTGCCAGTAGTAGGGGGACAGGGGGTAGATTGAATCAGCCCCAGCATTTT
.	TRBJ1-1	TRBV5-1	.	CASSLQGSTEAFF	TGCGCCAGCAGCTTGCAGGGGTCCACTGAAGCTTTCTTT
.	TRBJ2-7	TRBV5-5	.	CASSDAKDWRGGEQYF	TGTGCCAGCAGCGATGCTAAGGATTGGAGGGGCGGCGAGCAGTACTTC
TRBD1	TRBJ2-7	TRBV25-1	.	CASSDRQGVYEQYF	TGTGCCAGCAGTGATAGGCAGGGGGTCTACGAGCAGTACTTC
TRBD1	TRBJ2-1	TRBV20-1	once	CSASGGTGLNEQFF	TGCAGTGCTAGTGGGGGGACAGGGTTAAATGAGCAGTTCTTC
.	TRBJ1-4	TRBV7-9	once	CASQRQAELFF	TGTGCCAGCCAGCGGCAGGCAGAACTGTTTTTT
.	TRBJ2-3	TRBV6-5	.	CASSYSSKTDTQYF	TGTGCCAGCAGTTACTCGAGTAAGACAGATACGCAGTATTTT
.	TRBJ2-7	TRBV5-6	.	CASTLVGGLSSYEQYF	TGTGCCAGCACCCTAGTAGGCGGGCTGAGCTCCTACGAGCAGTACTTC
.	TRBJ1-3	TRBV14	once	CASSQYGRLEWRTGNTIYF	TGTGCCAGCAGCCAATACGGCAGGCTCGAATGGCGGACGGGAAACACCATATATTTT
.	TRBJ1-5	TRBV4-1	.	CASSQVGTGDQPQHF	TGCGCCAGCAGCCAAGTTGGGACGGGGGATCAGCCCCAGCATTTT
.	TRBJ1-4	TRBV19	once	CASTPLGTNEKLFF	TGTGCCAGCACTCCGTTGGGCACTAATGAAAAACTGTTTTTT
.	TRBJ1-6	TRBV5-4	.	CASSRVVDSPLHF	TGTGCCAGCAGCCGAGTAGTAGATTCACCCCTCCACTTT
TRBD2	TRBJ2-3	TRBV5-4	.	CASRLAGGTTDTQYF	TGTGCCAGCAGGTTAGCGGGGGGGACCACAGATACGCAGTATTTT
TRBD1	TRBJ1-6	TRBV28	.	CASSLPPSSPGGVPSSYNSPLHF	TGTGCCAGCAGTTTACCCCCTAGTTCACCAGGGGGGGTCCCTAGCTCCTATAATTCACCCCTCCACTTT
.	TRBJ1-5	TRBV30	.	CAWSVRVGAGNQPQHF	TGTGCCTGGAGTGTACGTGTCGGGGCAGGGAATCAGCCCCAGCATTTT
.	TRBJ1-2	TRBV20-1	once	CSASNRVLGYTF	TGCAGTGCTAGTAACAGGGTTCTTGGCTACACCTTC
TRBD1	TRBJ2-7	TRBV27	.	CASGKSGTGGEQYF	TGTGCCAGCGGAAAATCCGGGACAGGGGGCGAGCAGTACTTC
.	TRBJ2-2	TRBV7-2	.	CASSLIHNTGELFF	TGTGCCAGCAGCTTAATACACAACACCGGGGAGCTGTTTTTT
.	TRBJ2-7	TRBV20-1	.	CSARVREQYF	TGCAGTGCTAGAGTGCGCGAGCAGTACTTC